The clone carrying this TCR beta chain has more than one count but fewer than ten. Its antigen is not identified. The germline gives CDR1 MNHEY, CDR2 SMNVEV (reference sequence). V gave up 8 bases and J gave up 7 bases; unmatched junction bases: 9. There are 14 residues in the CDR3. The source of the sample is a study of cytomegalovirus exposure and HLA in healthy donors. Study results and limitations: Earlier findings revealed that most TCR beta V segments proved productive either about 90% or about 30% of the time. The study carried out a later analysis of TCR beta sequences. It associated around 17,000 of them with specific HLA alleles at a false discovery rate of 0.05.

PCR primers comprised 60 Vbeta and 13 Jbeta primers. Profiled with immunoSEQ multiplex PCR; TCRdb holds only in-frame clones, not every one. Here the sample spans about 130,000 clones, around 78% being singletons. Although they were nominally healthy when sampled, donors likely had unrecorded immune exposures. This TCR derives from a woman between 18 and 30 years old in good health and CMV-seronegative. The sample was PBMCs. V and J are TRBV27 and TRBJ2-1, with TRBD2 matching over 9 bases. The CDR3 spells CASSPLAGPNEQFF. The CDR3 DNA sequence: TGTGCCAGCTCCCCACTAGCGGGCCCAAATGAGCAGTTCTTC.